The table lists the clone carrying this T cell receptor beta chain with many counts. Its antigen remains unidentified. The data are from a study of T-cell reconstitution after alpha-beta-depleted transplantation in children. Regarding the study as a whole: After one year, T-cell counts and TCRbeta diversity mostly came from new T cells. After transplant, at about two months, alpha-beta T cells were reportedly derived from several hundred expanded graft clones. Recipient T cells and thymic progenitors that survived were the source of the high TCRbeta diversity seen at day 60 in some patients.

The V gene's germline CDR1 is SGHRS and CDR2 YFSETQ. With V trimmed by 0 bases and J by 5 bases, 9 bases remained unmatched. The CDR3 loop spans 16 amino acids. Preparation of the TCRbeta library involved a method that used unique molecular identifiers. TCRdb passed the PCR reads through MiXCR, listing each CDR3 protein once. The data hold 65,000 to 70,000 distinct CDR3 sequences, with just under 5% observed a single time. Sequencing used PBMCs, mostly from graft donor cells, obtained 180 days after TCRalphabeta/CD19-depleted stem cell transplant. V gene TRBV5-1 combines with J gene TRBJ2-5; 8 bases are a match to TRBD2. The receptor was derived from a boy under two years old who had a stem cell transplant for acute myeloid leukemia, so the T cells may come from the graft donor. The DNA of the CDR3 is TGCGCCAGCAGCTTGGGACACGGGGGGGCGGCCGAGACCCAGTACTTC. The encoded protein is CASSLGHGGAAETQYF.